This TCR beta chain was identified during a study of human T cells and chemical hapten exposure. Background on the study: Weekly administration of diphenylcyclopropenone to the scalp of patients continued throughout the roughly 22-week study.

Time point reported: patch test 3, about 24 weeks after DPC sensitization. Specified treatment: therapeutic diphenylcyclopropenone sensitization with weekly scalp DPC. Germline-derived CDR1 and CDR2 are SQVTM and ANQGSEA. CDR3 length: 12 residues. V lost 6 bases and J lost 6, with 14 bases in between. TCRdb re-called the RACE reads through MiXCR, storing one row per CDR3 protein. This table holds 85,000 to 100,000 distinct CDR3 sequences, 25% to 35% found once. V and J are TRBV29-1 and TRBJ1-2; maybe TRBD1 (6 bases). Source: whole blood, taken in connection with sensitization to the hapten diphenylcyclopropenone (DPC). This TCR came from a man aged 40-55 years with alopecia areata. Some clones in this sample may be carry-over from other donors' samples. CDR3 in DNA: TGCAGCGTGAGAGATACAGGGAATGGCTACACCTTC. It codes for CSVRDTGNGYTF.